This T cell receptor (beta chain) was observed in a study of patients and donors after allogeneic stem cell transplantation. TCRdb passed the RT-PCR reads through MiXCR, listing each CDR3 protein once. This table has some 150,000 distinct CDR3 sequences, about a third appearing once. Specimen: blood, either unsorted or a sorted T cell fraction (not recorded which). This sequence was found in a human donor who was either an allogeneic HSCT recipient or a stem cell or donor lymphocyte infusion donor (not recorded which). It is not recorded whose cells these are; they may come from a transplant donor.

The CDR3 here is CASSFDGTGNTIYF. DNA for the CDR3: TGTGCCAGCAGTTTTGACGGGACAGGAAACACCATATATTTT. This chain joins TRBV12-3 or TRBV12-4 and TRBJ1-3, with D possibly matching TRBD1 (6 bases). The CDR3 runs 14 residues. V was clipped by 3 bases and J by 4 bases, with 10 bases between them.